This entry lists 20 T cell receptor beta chains sequenced from one sample in a study of T cell responses to AZD1222 COVID-19 vaccine. Method: immunoSEQ multiplex PCR; TCRdb's copy keeps in-frame clones and lacks some. This sample has around 120,000 clones, with roughly 84% found just once. The sequences come from peripheral blood, collected 28 days after the second AZD1222 dose. These TCRs come from an adult who received the AZD1222 COVID-19 vaccine.

The chain carries TRBV21-1 and TRBJ2-1; the D segment call TRBD1 is taken from the table without a DNA check. TRBV21-1 is flagged as a pseudogene. The CDR3 spans 19 residues. The CDR3, as DNA: TGTGCCAGCAGCCCCCTTCAAGGGAACGGGGACAGGGAATACAATGAGCAGTTCTTC. Translated, it gives CASSPLQGNGDREYNEQFF.

The chain carries TRBV3-1 (or the pseudogene TRBV3-2) and TRBJ1-3, with D maybe TRBD1 (5 bases). There are 16 residues in the CDR3. Germline V CDR1 and CDR2: LGHDT, YNNKEL (reference sequence). The ends were cut back, 0 bases at V and 6 bases at J, with 15 bases in the middle. CDR3 coding DNA: TGTGCCAGCAGCCAAGATGCAGGGAAAGAAGAAAACACCATATATTTT. It encodes CASSQDAGKEENTIYF.

This clone occurred a few times. The chain has TRBV6-5 and TRBJ2-1; 9 bases are a match to TRBD1. Trimming at V came to 2 bases and at J to 3 bases, leaving 5 bases not matched to a gene. The CDR3 extends over 16 amino acids. Germline loops: CDR1 MNHEY, CDR2 SVGAGI. CDR3 in amino acids: CASSYGTGNDYNEQFF. CDR3 sequence (DNA): TGTGCCAGCAGTTACGGGACAGGGAATGACTACAATGAGCAGTTCTTC.

Here the CDR3 reads CSLRQDPNTEAFF. The CDR3 DNA sequence: TGCAGCTTAAGACAGGACCCGAACACTGAAGCTTTCTTT. The chain employs TRBV29-1 and TRBJ1-1; weak D call: TRBD1 (6 bases). Germline CDR1 and CDR2: SQVTM and ANQGSEA. V lost 8 bases, J lost 1 base, and 14 bases lay in between. The CDR3 sequence is 13 residues long.

The J gene is TRBJ2-3, the V gene TRBV4-1; D unresolved. Germline V CDR1 and CDR2: MGHRA, YSYEKL. The CDR3 consists of 16 residues. V was clipped by 1 base and J by 4 bases, with 15 bases between them. The CDR3 bases are TGCGCCAGCAGCCAAGTAGATATGGGTTTGGCAGATACGCAGTATTTT. Amino acid sequence: CASSQVDMGLADTQYF.

The V call is TRBV18, the J call TRBJ2-7, with a possible D match to TRBD2 (5 bases). The germline CDR1 and CDR2 sequences are KGHSH and LQKENI. Trimming removed 6 bases from V and 1 base from J, with 10 bases in between. The CDR3 has 13 residues. CDR3 protein: CASSSGNSYEQYF. CDR3 nucleotides: TGTGCCAGCTCCTCCGGGAATTCCTACGAGCAGTACTTC.

This sequence joins TRBV14 and TRBJ1-2; D is unclear. Germline CDR1 SGHDN, CDR2 FVKESK. The CDR3 is 12 amino acids. Trimming stripped 3 bases from V and 8 bases from J, with 10 bases between. The DNA of the CDR3 is TGTGCCAGCAGCCAGGCGGGGAGGGGCTACACCTTC. This translates into CASSQAGRGYTF. Drawing the rest from reference TRBV14 and TRBJ1-2, the complete variable domain is EAGVTQFPSHSVIEKGQTVTLRCDPISGHDNLYWYRRVMGKEIKFLLHFVKESKQDESGMPNNRFLAERTGGTYSTLKVQPAELEDSGVYFCASSQAGRGYTFGSGTRLTVV.

V and J are TRBV19 and TRBJ1-5; D not certain. The CDR3 runs to 17 residues. Trimming took off 3 bases at V and 5 bases at J, with 20 bases between the two ends. Looked up from germline, CDR1 is LNHDA and CDR2 is SQIVND (reference sequence). Written as DNA, the CDR3 is TGTGCCAGTAGTATGGGTTTTGGAGGTTCCCGGGATCAGCCCCAGCATTTT. Translating it yields CASSMGFGGSRDQPQHF.

V usage is TRBV27 and J usage is TRBJ1-5; no clear D. CDR1 and CDR2 from the germline V gene are MNHEY and SMNVEV (reference sequence). The V and J ends lost 2 bases and 6 bases respectively, with 11 bases between them. This CDR3 contains 14 residues. CDR3 nucleotide sequence: TGTGCCAGCAGTTTAGAGAGGGTGGGTCAGCCCCAGCATTTT. Protein sequence: CASSLERVGQPQHF.

This clone was detected only a few times. The rearrangement joins TRBV15 to TRBJ2-3, with TRBD2 identical over 9 bases. CDR1 and CDR2 from the germline V gene are LNHNV and YYDKDF (reference sequence). Trimming at V came to 5 bases and at J to 4 bases, leaving 10 bases not matched to a gene. CDR3 length: 16 amino acids. The CDR3 nucleotides are TGTGCCACCAGCGCCCGGAGCTTAGCGGGGGCAGATACGCAGTATTTT. Translated, it gives CATSARSLAGADTQYF.

The chain couples TRBV7-9 to TRBJ1-2, with 7 bases matching TRBD1. This CDR3 spans 12 amino acids. V gave up 5 bases and J gave up 10 bases; unmatched junction bases: 7. Germline values: CDR1 SEHNR, CDR2 FQNEAQ (reference sequence). The DNA of the CDR3 is TGTGCCAGCAGCCCAGGGGGGGCACTCTACACCTTC. This gives the protein CASSPGGALYTF.

This clone was seen a few times. The genes are TRBV6-6 and TRBJ1-1; weak D call: TRBD1 (5 bases). Germline V lookup: CDR1 MNHNY, CDR2 SVGAGI (reference sequence). The CDR3 spans 16 residues. V was shortened by 0 bases and J by 4 bases, with 15 bases between the two germline ends. The CDR3 bases are TGTGCCAGCAGTTACTCCGGGGGGAGTCGTGTCACTGAAGCTTTCTTT. Translation gives CASSYSGGSRVTEAFF.

The chain carries TRBV10-2 and TRBJ1-4; no reliable D call. Trimming stripped 2 bases from V and 8 bases from J, with 6 bases between. The V gene's germline CDR1 is WSHSY and CDR2 SAAADI. The length of the CDR3 is 12 residues. The CDR3 region is CASSEPGEKLFF. The CDR3 DNA follows: TGCGCCAGCAGTGAGCCCGGGGAAAAACTGTTTTTT.

This clone showed up many times. The rearrangement uses TRBV5-1 and TRBJ2-1; D is undetermined. Per the germline V gene, CDR1 is SGHRS and CDR2 is YFSETQ. The germline V and J ends were trimmed by 0 bases and 5 bases, with 12 bases remaining between them. CDR3 length: 15 residues. DNA for the CDR3: TGCGCCAGCAGCTTGGTTTCTCTGGCCGACAATGAGCAGTTCTTC. It codes for CASSLVSLADNEQFF.

The rearrangement uses TRBV28 and TRBJ1-1, with D perhaps matching TRBD1 (6 bases). Germline values: CDR1 MDHEN, CDR2 SYDVKM. Trimming took 3 bases from V and 0 from J, leaving 17 bases between them. The CDR3 has 17 residues. The chain's CDR3 is CASSLDPTGYMNTEAFF. Written as DNA, the CDR3 is TGTGCCAGCAGTTTGGACCCGACAGGTTATATGAACACTGAAGCTTTCTTT. The full variable domain, its missing parts supplied by reference TRBV28 and TRBJ1-1, is DVKVTQSSRYLVKRTGEKVFLECVQDMDHENMFWYRQDPGLGLRLIYFSYDVKMKEKGDIPEGYSVSREKKERFSLILESASTNQTSMYLCASSLDPTGYMNTEAFFGQGTRLTVV.

The chain uses TRBV7-4 and TRBJ1-5, with TRBD1 identical over 9 bases. Germline CDR1 reads SGHVT; CDR2 reads SQSDAQ. This CDR3 spans 15 amino acids. The ends lost 1 base at V and 5 bases at J; junction bases unmatched: 3. CDR3 DNA sequence: TGTGCCAGCAGCTTAGACACAGGGGGCTATCAGCCCCAGCATTTT. Protein: CASSLDTGGYQPQHF.

The count of this clone is one. The J gene is TRBJ1-1, the V gene TRBV5-6, with D possibly being TRBD1 (6 bases). V was clipped by 4 bases and J by 3 bases, with 13 bases between them. CDR1 and CDR2 from the germline V gene are SGHDT and YYEEEE. The CDR3 loop spans 14 amino acids. CDR3 region: CASSPLRGYTEAFF. In DNA form, the CDR3 reads TGTGCCAGCAGCCCCCTAAGGGGGTACACTGAAGCTTTCTTT. Drawing the rest from reference TRBV5-6 and TRBJ1-1, the complete variable domain is DAGVTQSPTHLIKTRGQQVTLRCSPKSGHDTVSWYQQALGQGPQFIFQYYEEEERQRGNFPDRFSGHQFPNYSSELNVNALLLGDSALYLCASSPLRGYTEAFFGQGTRLTVV.

The V and J genes are TRBV12-3 or TRBV12-4 and TRBJ1-6; D is ambiguous. CDR3 length: 13 amino acids. Deletions cut 8 bases from V and 7 bases from J, with 12 bases between. The CDR3 DNA reads as TGTGCCAGCTGGCGGACGGGGAATTCACCCCTCCACTTT. This sequence encodes CASWRTGNSPLHF.

The chain is built from TRBV7-2 and TRBJ2-1, with D possibly TRBD1 on 6 matching bases. The CDR3 spans 14 residues. Germline CDR1 and CDR2: SGHTA and FQGNSA. Trimming took off 6 bases at V and 9 bases at J, with 18 bases between the two ends. This CDR3 reads CASRGPNRVGEQFF. The CDR3 region has the DNA TGTGCCAGCAGGGGCCCTAACAGGGTTGGTGAGCAGTTCTTC.

The chain couples TRBV19 to TRBJ1-1, with 9 bases fitting TRBD1. Per germline, CDR1 LNHDA and CDR2 SQIVND (reference sequence). Trimming removed 8 bases from V and 5 bases from J; junction bases left unmatched: 6. The CDR3 is 13 amino acids. CDR3: CASQDRGRTEAFF. Written as DNA, the CDR3 is TGTGCCAGTCAAGACAGGGGGAGAACTGAAGCTTTCTTT.